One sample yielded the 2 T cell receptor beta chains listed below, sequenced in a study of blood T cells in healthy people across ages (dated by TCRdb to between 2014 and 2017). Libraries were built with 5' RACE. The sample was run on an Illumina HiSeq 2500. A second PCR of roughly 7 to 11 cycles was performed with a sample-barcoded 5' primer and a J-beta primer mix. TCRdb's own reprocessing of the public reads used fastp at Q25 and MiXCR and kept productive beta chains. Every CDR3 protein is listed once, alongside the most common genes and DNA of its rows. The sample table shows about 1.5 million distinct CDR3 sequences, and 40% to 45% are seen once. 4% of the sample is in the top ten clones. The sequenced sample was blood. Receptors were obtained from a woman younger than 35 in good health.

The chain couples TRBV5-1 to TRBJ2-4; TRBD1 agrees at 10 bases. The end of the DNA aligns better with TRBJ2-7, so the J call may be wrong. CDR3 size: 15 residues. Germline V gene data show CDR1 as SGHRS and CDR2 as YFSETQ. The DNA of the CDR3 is TGCGCCAGCAGCGATTTCGGGACAGGGGTCATCGAGCAGTACTTC. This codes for CASSDFGTGVIEQYF.

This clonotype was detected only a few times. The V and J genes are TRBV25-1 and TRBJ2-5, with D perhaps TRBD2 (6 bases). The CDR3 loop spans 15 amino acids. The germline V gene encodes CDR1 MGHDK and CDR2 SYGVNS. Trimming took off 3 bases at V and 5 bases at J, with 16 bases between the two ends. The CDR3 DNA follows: TGTGCCAGCAGTGATCAAGCGGGTCCTGGGGAGACCCAGTACTTC. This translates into CASSDQAGPGETQYF. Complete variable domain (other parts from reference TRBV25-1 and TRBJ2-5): EADIYQTPRYLVIGTGKKITLECSQTMGHDKMYWYQQDPGMELHLIHYSYGVNSTEKGDLSSESTVSRIRTEHFPLTLESARPSHTSQYLCASSDQAGPGETQYFGPGTRLLVL.